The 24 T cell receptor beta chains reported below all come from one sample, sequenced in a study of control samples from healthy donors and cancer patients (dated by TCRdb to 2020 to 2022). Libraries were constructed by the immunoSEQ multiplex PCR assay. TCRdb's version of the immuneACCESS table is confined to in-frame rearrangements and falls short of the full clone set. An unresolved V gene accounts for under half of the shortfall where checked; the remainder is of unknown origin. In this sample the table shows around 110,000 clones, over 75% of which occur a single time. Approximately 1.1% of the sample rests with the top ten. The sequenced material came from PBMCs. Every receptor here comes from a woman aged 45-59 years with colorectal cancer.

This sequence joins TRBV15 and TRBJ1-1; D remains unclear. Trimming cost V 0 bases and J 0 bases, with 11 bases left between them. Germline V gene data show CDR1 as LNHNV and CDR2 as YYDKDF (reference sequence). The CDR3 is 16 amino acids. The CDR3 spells CATSRDSVSMNTEAFF. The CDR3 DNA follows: TGTGCCACCAGCAGAGATTCGGTATCTATGAACACTGAAGCTTTCTTT.

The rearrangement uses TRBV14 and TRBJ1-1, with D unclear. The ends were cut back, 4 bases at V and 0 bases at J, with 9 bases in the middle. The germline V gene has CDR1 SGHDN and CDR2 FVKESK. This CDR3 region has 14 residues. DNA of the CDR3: TGTGCCAGCAGCCTCCAAGTGGTGAACACTGAAGCTTTCTTT. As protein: CASSLQVVNTEAFF.

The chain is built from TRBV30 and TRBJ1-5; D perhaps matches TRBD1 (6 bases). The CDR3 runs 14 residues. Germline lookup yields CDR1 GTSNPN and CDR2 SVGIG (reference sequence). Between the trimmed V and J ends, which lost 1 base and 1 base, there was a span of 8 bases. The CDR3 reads CAWSGQVSNQPQHF. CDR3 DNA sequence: TGTGCCTGGAGTGGACAGGTGAGCAATCAGCCCCAGCATTTT.

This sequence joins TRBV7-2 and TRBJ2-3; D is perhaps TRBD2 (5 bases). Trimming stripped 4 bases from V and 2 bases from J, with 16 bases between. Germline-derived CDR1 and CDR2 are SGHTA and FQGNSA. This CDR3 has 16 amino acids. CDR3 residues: CASSSIGSALTDTQYF. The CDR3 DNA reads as TGTGCCAGCAGCTCAATAGGTAGCGCCCTCACAGATACGCAGTATTTT.

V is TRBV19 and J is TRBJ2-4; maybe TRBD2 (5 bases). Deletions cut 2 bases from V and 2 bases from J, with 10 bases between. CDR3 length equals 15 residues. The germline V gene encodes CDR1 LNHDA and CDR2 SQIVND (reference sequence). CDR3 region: CASSIPGYSKNIQYF. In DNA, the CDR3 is TGTGCCAGTAGTATACCGGGGTACTCCAAAAACATTCAGTACTTC.

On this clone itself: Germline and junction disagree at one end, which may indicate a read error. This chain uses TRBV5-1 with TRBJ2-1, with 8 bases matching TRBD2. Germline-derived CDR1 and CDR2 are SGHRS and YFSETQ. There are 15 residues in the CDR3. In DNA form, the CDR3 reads TGCGCCAGCAGATTGGGGACTAGCTCCTACAATGAGCAGTTCTTC. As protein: CASRLGTSSYNEQFF.

The CDR3 sequence is CASGPSGTVNKAFF. The CDR3 DNA reads TGTGCCAGCGGACCTTCTGGGACGGTGAATAAAGCTTTCTTT. The V gene is TRBV28, the J gene TRBJ1-1; TRBD1 might be the D (5 bases). The germline V gene encodes CDR1 MDHEN and CDR2 SYDVKM. The CDR3 spans 14 residues. The V gene lost 8 bases and the J gene lost 9 bases, with 22 bases spanning the gap. The variable domain in full, completed from reference TRBV28 and TRBJ1-1, reads DVKVTQSSRYLVKRTGEKVFLECVQDMDHENMFWYRQDPGLGLRLIYFSYDVKMKEKGDIPEGYSVSREKKERFSLILESASTNQTSMYLCASGPSGTVNKAFFGQGTRLTVV.

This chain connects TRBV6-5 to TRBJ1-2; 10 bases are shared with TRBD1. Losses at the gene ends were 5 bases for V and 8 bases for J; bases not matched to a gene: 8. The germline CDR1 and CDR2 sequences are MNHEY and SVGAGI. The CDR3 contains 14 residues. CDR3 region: CASSPGQGVRGYTF. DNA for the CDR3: TGTGCCAGCAGTCCAGGACAGGGGGTGAGAGGCTACACCTTC.

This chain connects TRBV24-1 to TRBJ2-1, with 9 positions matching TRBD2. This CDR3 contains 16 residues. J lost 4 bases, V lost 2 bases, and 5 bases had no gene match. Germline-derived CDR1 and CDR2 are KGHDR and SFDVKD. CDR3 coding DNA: TGTGCCACCAGTGATTACCTAGCGGGAATATACAATGAGCAGTTCTTC. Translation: CATSDYLAGIYNEQFF.

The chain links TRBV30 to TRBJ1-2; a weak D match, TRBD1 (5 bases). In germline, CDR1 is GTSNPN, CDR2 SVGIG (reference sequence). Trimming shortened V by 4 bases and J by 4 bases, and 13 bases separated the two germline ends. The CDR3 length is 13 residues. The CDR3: CAWKKTEIYGYTF. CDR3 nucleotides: TGTGCCTGGAAAAAGACAGAAATCTATGGCTACACCTTC.

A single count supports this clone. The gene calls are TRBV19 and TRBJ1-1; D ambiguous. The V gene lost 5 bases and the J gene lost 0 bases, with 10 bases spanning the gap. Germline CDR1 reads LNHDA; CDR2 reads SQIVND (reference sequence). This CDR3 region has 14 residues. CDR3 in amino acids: CASSQEVLNTEAFF. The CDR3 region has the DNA TGTGCCAGTAGTCAAGAGGTTCTGAACACTGAAGCTTTCTTT. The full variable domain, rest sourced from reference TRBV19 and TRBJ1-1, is DGGITQSPKYLFRKEGQNVTLSCEQNLNHDAMYWYRQDPGQGLRLIYYSQIVNDFQKGDIAEGYSVSREKKESFPLTVTSAQKNPTAFYLCASSQEVLNTEAFFGQGTRLTVV.

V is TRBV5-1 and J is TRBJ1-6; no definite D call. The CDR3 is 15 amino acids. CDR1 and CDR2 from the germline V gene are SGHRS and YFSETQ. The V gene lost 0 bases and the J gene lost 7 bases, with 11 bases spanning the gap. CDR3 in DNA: TGCGCCAGCAGCTTGGGGTCTATAGGGAATTCACCCCTCCACTTT. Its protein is CASSLGSIGNSPLHF.

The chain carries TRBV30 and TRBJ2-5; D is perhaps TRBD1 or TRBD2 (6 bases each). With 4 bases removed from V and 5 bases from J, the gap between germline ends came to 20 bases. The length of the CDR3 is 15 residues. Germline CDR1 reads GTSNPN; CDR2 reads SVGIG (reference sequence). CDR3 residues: CAWKGGRGAMETQYF. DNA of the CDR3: TGTGCCTGGAAGGGGGGAAGGGGGGCAATGGAGACCCAGTACTTC.

The CDR3, as DNA: TGCGCCAGCAAACAGGGCTTAACTAATGAAAAACTGTTTTTT. Its translation is CASKQGLTNEKLFF. The rearrangement links TRBV5-1 to TRBJ1-4, with TRBD1 as a possible D gene (6 bases). This CDR3 contains 14 residues. V lost 6 bases and J lost 1, with 10 bases in between. Germline loops: CDR1 SGHRS, CDR2 YFSETQ.

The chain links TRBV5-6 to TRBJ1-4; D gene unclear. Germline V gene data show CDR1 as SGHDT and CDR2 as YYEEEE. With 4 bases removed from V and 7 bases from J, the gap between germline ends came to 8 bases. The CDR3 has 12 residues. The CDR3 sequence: CASSRGSEKLFF. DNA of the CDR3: TGTGCCAGCAGCCGGGGTAGTGAAAAACTGTTTTTT.

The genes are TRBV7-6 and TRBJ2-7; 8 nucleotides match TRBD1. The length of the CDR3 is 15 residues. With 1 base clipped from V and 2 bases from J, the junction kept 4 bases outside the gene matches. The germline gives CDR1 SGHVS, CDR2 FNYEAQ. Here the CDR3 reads CASSLGDRGTYEQYF. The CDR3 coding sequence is TGTGCCAGCAGCTTAGGAGACAGGGGAACCTACGAGCAGTACTTC.

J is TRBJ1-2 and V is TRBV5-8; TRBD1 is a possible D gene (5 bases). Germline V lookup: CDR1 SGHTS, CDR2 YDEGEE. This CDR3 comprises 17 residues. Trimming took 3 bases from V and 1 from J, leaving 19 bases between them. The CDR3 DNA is TGTGCCAGCAGCTCCCTAGACCGGGCAGGGAGTAACTATGGCTACACCTTC. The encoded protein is CASSSLDRAGSNYGYTF.

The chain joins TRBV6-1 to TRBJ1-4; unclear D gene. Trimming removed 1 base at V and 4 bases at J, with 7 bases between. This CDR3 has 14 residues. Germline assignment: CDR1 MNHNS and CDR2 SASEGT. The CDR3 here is CASSEGRLNEKLFF. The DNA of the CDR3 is TGTGCCAGCAGTGAAGGGAGACTTAATGAAAAACTGTTTTTT.

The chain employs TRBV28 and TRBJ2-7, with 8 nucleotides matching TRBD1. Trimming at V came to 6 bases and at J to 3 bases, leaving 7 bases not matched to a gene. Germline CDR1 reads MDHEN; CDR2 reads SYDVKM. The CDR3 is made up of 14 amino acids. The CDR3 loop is CASRGTGANYEQYF. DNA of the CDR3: TGTGCCAGCAGAGGGACAGGTGCGAACTACGAGCAGTACTTC. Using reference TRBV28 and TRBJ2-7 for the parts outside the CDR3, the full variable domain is DVKVTQSSRYLVKRTGEKVFLECVQDMDHENMFWYRQDPGLGLRLIYFSYDVKMKEKGDIPEGYSVSREKKERFSLILESASTNQTSMYLCASRGTGANYEQYFGPGTRLTVT.

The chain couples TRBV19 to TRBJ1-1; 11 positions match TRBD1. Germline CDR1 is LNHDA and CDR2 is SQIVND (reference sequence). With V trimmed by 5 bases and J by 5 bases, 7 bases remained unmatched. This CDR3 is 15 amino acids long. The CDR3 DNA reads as TGTGCCAGTAGTTTCAGGACAGGGGGCATTACTGAAGCTTTCTTT. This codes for CASSFRTGGITEAFF.

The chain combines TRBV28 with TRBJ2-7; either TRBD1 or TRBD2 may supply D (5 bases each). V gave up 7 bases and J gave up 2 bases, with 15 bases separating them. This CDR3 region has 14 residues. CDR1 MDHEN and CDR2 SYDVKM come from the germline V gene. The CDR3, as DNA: TGTGCCAGCACCCCTGAGGGGCGGACCTACGAGCAGTACTTC. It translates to CASTPEGRTYEQYF. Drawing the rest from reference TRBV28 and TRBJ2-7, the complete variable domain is DVKVTQSSRYLVKRTGEKVFLECVQDMDHENMFWYRQDPGLGLRLIYFSYDVKMKEKGDIPEGYSVSREKKERFSLILESASTNQTSMYLCASTPEGRTYEQYFGPGTRLTVT.

In DNA, the CDR3 is TGTGCCAGCAGTGAAGATAGCGGTAGGGCAGGGGAGAGCACTGAAGCTTTCTTT. It specifies CASSEDSGRAGESTEAFF. This chain connects TRBV6-1 to TRBJ1-1; the D gene is possibly TRBD1 (6 bases). The CDR3 runs 18 residues. V was shortened by 1 base and J by 4 bases, with 22 bases between the two germline ends. The germline gives CDR1 MNHNS, CDR2 SASEGT.

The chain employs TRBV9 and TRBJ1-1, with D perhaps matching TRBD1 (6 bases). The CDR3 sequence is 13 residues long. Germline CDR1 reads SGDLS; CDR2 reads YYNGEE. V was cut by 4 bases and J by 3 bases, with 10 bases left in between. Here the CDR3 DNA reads TGTGCCAGCAGCCCACACAGGGACACTGAAGCTTTCTTT. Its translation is CASSPHRDTEAFF.

CDR3 amino acids: CASRAGVVGELFF. CDR3 coding DNA: TGTGCCAGCAGGGCAGGGGTAGTCGGGGAGCTGTTTTTT. The chain recombines TRBV27 with TRBJ2-2; D perhaps matches TRBD1 (6 bases). With 6 bases removed from V and 7 bases from J, the gap between germline ends came to 12 bases. The CDR3 runs 13 residues. Germline V gives CDR1 MNHEY, CDR2 SMNVEV (reference sequence).